This T cell receptor beta chain was documented in a study of cytomegalovirus exposure and HLA in healthy donors. The PCR employed 60 Vbeta primers together with 13 Jbeta primers. Sequencing used immunoSEQ multiplex PCR; TCRdb keeps in-frame clones, though not all of them. The sample yields some 180,000 clones, of which the top ten take up approximately 6.9%. The CDR3 sequence is 15 residues long. V dropped 1 base and J dropped 0; count of bases not matched to a gene: 0. Germline V gives CDR1 LNHDA, CDR2 SQIVND (reference sequence). Findings and limits, study-wide: Earlier analysis found most TCR beta V segments productive about 87% or about 30% of the time.

Comment on this clone: Its antigen remains unknown.

The sequenced material came from PBMCs. The chain is built from TRBV19 and TRBJ2-1, with TRBD2 identical over 7 bases. The sequence came from a man aged 25 to 40 in good health and CMV-seronegative. This CDR3 is CASSIGLASYNEQFF. The CDR3, as DNA: TGTGCCAGTAGTATAGGACTAGCCTCCTACAATGAGCAGTTCTTC.